Below, 31 T cell receptor beta chains from the same sample are listed, as sequenced in a study of response to subunit inactivated influenza vaccine. TCRdb fed the RT-PCR reads into MiXCR, producing one record per CDR3 protein. Here the sample spans approximately 570,000 distinct CDR3 sequences, around 8% being singletons. This specimen consisted of PBMCs from blood, obtained less than 30 months after vaccination. Receptors originate from a man between 50 and 69 years old who received an inactivated influenza vaccine.

This clonotype was counted between two and nine times. The chain recombines TRBV13 with TRBJ2-1, with 15 bases lining up with TRBD2. The CDR3 covers 18 residues. V lost 5 bases to trimming and J lost 4 bases; unmatched junction nucleotides: 9. Germline loops: CDR1 PRHDT, CDR2 FYEKMQ (reference sequence). Here the CDR3 reads CASSRPGLAGGGYNEQFF. The CDR3 DNA reads as TGTGCCAGCAGCCGCCCGGGACTAGCGGGAGGTGGATACAATGAGCAGTTCTTC. Combining the CDR3 with reference TRBV13 and TRBJ2-1 gives the whole variable domain AAGVIQSPRHLIKEKRETATLKCYPIPRHDTVYWYQQGPGQDPQFLISFYEKMQSDKGSIPDRFSAQQFSDYHSELNMSSLELGDSALYFCASSRPGLAGGGYNEQFFGPGTRLTVL.

The chain combines TRBV12-3 or TRBV12-4 with TRBJ2-3; no clear D gene. CDR3 length: 14 residues. V lost 7 bases and J lost 2, with 13 bases in between. CDR3: CASTLEVSTDTQYF. The CDR3 nucleotides read TGTGCCAGCACCTTAGAGGTTTCCACAGATACGCAGTATTTT.

J is TRBJ2-1 and V is TRBV20-1; weak D call: TRBD2 (6 bases). V lost 6 bases and J lost 9, with 9 bases in between. In germline, CDR1 is DFQATT, CDR2 SNEGSKA (reference sequence). CDR3 length equals 10 residues. The CDR3 sequence is CSAGSIEQFF. The CDR3 region has the DNA TGCAGTGCCGGGAGCATTGAGCAGTTCTTC.

In its sample, this clonotype was seen many times. The gene calls are TRBV19 and TRBJ2-3; 7 positions match TRBD2. The CDR3 runs to 16 residues. Looked up from germline, CDR1 is LNHDA and CDR2 is SQIVND (reference sequence). The junction had 8 bases not matched to a gene; V was cut back by 5 bases and J by 0 bases. The CDR3 bases are TGTGCCAGTAGTCACAGCGCGGGGGTGAGCACAGATACGCAGTATTTT. Residues: CASSHSAGVSTDTQYF.

The table lists this clonotype with a few counts. The chain recombines TRBV20-1 with TRBJ2-5, with TRBD2 matching over 9 bases. The V and J ends lost 1 base and 4 bases, in that order; junction bases with no gene match: 10. There are 16 residues in the CDR3. The V gene's germline CDR1 is DFQATT and CDR2 SNEGSKA (reference sequence). The CDR3 sequence: CSARGGASGTVETQYF. The CDR3 region has the DNA TGCAGTGCTAGAGGCGGGGCTAGCGGGACGGTAGAGACCCAGTACTTC.

This clonotype was picked up many times. The chain recombines TRBV29-1 with TRBJ2-3; D gene ambiguous. The CDR3 length is 12 residues. The V end lost 4 bases, the J end lost 1 base, and 6 bases lay between the germline ends. Germline CDR1 is SQVTM and CDR2 is ANQGSEA. The CDR3 DNA reads TGCAGCGTTGGGAGCGGCACAGATACGCAGTATTTT. Translating it yields CSVGSGTDTQYF.

This clonotype was seen many times. V is TRBV27 and J is TRBJ2-1; D may match TRBD1 or TRBD2 (5 bases each). The germline gives CDR1 MNHEY, CDR2 SMNVEV (reference sequence). The CDR3 length is 13 residues. Trimming removed 5 bases at V and 8 bases at J, with 13 bases between. CDR3 coding DNA: TGTGCCAGCAGTCCTTGGGGCGGGTATGAGCAGTTCTTC. Protein product: CASSPWGGYEQFF.

In its sample, this clonotype was seen a few times. This chain links TRBV6-1 with TRBJ1-2; 9 bases map to TRBD1. This CDR3 has 15 amino acids. Germline trimming cut 7 bases from V and 5 bases from J; bases unmatched to any gene: 11. The germline CDR1 and CDR2 sequences are MNHNS and SASEGT. Here the CDR3 DNA reads TGTGCCAGCACCGATAAGTTACAGGGGGCATATGGCTACACCTTC. Its translation: CASTDKLQGAYGYTF.

The rearrangement uses TRBV5-1 and TRBJ1-1; D possibly corresponds to TRBD1 (6 bases). The CDR3 loop spans 15 amino acids. Germline-derived CDR1 and CDR2 are SGHRS and YFSETQ. Trimming removed 0 bases at V and 3 bases at J, with 12 bases between. The CDR3 sequence is CASSLAGQGYTEAFF. The DNA for the CDR3 is TGCGCCAGCAGCTTGGCCGGGCAGGGGTACACTGAAGCTTTCTTT.

Only a few counts were recorded for this clonotype. J is TRBJ1-1 and V is TRBV6-2 or TRBV6-3; D remains ambiguous. The length of the CDR3 is 14 residues. Germline V CDR1 and CDR2: MNHEY, SVGEGT. Trimming shortened V by 4 bases and J by 0 bases, and 9 bases separated the two germline ends. This CDR3 reads CASSLWQMNTEAFF. CDR3 DNA sequence: TGTGCCAGCAGTTTGTGGCAGATGAACACTGAAGCTTTCTTT.

This clonotype was seen a handful of times. This chain connects TRBV4-3 to TRBJ2-4; 7 bases align to TRBD1. The CDR3 is 16 residues long. V lost 3 bases to trimming and J lost 8 bases; unmatched junction nucleotides: 13. The V gene's germline CDR1 is LGHNA and CDR2 YSLEER. For the CDR3, the DNA is TGCGCCAGCAGCCATGAAAGAGGACAGGTCACGGACATTCAGTACTTC. Its translation is CASSHERGQVTDIQYF.

The chain combines TRBV7-9 with TRBJ2-1, with TRBD2 matching over 10 bases. This CDR3 has 15 amino acids. The V gene end was trimmed by 5 bases and the J gene end by 3 bases; junction bases not matched to a gene: 4. From germline, CDR1 is SEHNR and CDR2 FQNEAQ (reference sequence). This CDR3 is CASSKVAGGYNEQFF. The CDR3 DNA reads as TGTGCCAGCAGCAAAGTAGCGGGAGGCTACAATGAGCAGTTCTTC.

This rearrangement joins TRBV15 to TRBJ2-5; tentative D call: TRBD2 (5 bases). In germline, CDR1 is LNHNV, CDR2 YYDKDF (reference sequence). With 0 bases removed from V and 5 bases from J, the gap between germline ends came to 19 bases. CDR3 length: 17 amino acids. The CDR3 nucleotides are TGTGCCACCAGCAGAGATTCCGGAACGCGGGCGGAGGAGACCCAGTACTTC. Translated: CATSRDSGTRAEETQYF. Full variable domain (rest looked up from reference TRBV15 and TRBJ2-5): DAMVIQNPRYQVTQFGKPVTLSCSQTLNHNVMYWYQQKSSQAPKLLFHYYDKDFNNEADTPDNFQSRRPNTSFCFLDIRSPGLGDTAMYLCATSRDSGTRAEETQYFGPGTRLLVL.

The sample holds a few counts of this clonotype. The genes are TRBV20-1 and TRBJ1-6; D unclear. V lost 3 bases and J 6 bases, leaving 9 bases between the germline ends. The germline V gene has CDR1 DFQATT and CDR2 SNEGSKA (reference sequence). This CDR3 is built from 13 residues. DNA for the CDR3: TGCAGTGCTAGTGCCAGTATTAATTCACCCCTCCACTTT. This codes for CSASASINSPLHF.

This rearrangement joins TRBV6-2 or TRBV6-3 to TRBJ2-5, with D possibly being TRBD1 (6 bases). Germline CDR1 and CDR2: MNHEY and SVGEGT. The CDR3 covers 13 residues. V was shortened by 6 bases and J by 1 base, with 9 bases between the two germline ends. The CDR3 DNA follows: TGTGCCAGCAGAAAGGACAGCCAAGAGACCCAGTACTTC. This gives the protein CASRKDSQETQYF.

The J gene is TRBJ1-1, the V gene TRBV6-1, with a tentative D call TRBD1 (6 bases). V was clipped by 6 bases and J by 3 bases, with 14 bases between them. This CDR3 is built from 14 residues. Per the germline V gene, CDR1 is MNHNS and CDR2 is SASEGT. This CDR3 reads CASRGTGLDTEAFF. CDR3 nucleotides: TGTGCCAGCAGGGGTACAGGGCTGGACACTGAAGCTTTCTTT.

This clonotype was observed at least ten times. The chain recombines TRBV4-1 with TRBJ1-1; no reliable D call. V was cut by 2 bases and J by 6 bases, with 19 bases left in between. Germline values: CDR1 MGHRA, CDR2 YSYEKL. The CDR3 loop spans 16 amino acids. The CDR3 is CASSQRFRNPVSEAFF. The CDR3 DNA reads TGCGCCAGCAGCCAACGGTTTAGAAACCCGGTCTCTGAAGCTTTCTTT.

In regard to this clonotype: The junction does not match germline at one end; this may be a read error. The CDR3: CASSQEGGLFNEQFF. DNA for the CDR3: TGTGCCAGCAGCCAAGAAGGGGGACTCTTCAATGAGCAGTTCTTC. The chain uses TRBV4-3 and TRBJ2-1, with D perhaps being TRBD1 or TRBD2 (6 bases each). Per the germline V gene, CDR1 is LGHNA and CDR2 is YSLEER. This CDR3 comprises 15 residues.

A note on this clonotype: One end of the junction fails to match germline, which may point to a read error. The V and J genes are TRBV5-1 and TRBJ2-5, with D perhaps matching TRBD1 (5 bases). The CDR3 length is 14 residues. Per the germline V gene, CDR1 is SGHRS and CDR2 is YFSETQ. In DNA, the CDR3 is TGCGCCAGCATCTTGAACCAGGGTAGGGAGACCCAGTACTTC. Amino acids: CASILNQGRETQYF.

This clonotype was counted only a few times. The V and J genes are TRBV29-1 and TRBJ1-2, with a possible D match to TRBD1 (5 bases). The CDR3 totals 13 residues. Germline CDR1 and CDR2: SQVTM and ANQGSEA. The germline V and J ends were trimmed by 3 bases and 2 bases, with 10 bases remaining between them. DNA of the CDR3: TGCAGCGTTGACGGGGCAGGGAACTATGGCTACACCTTC. Encoded protein: CSVDGAGNYGYTF.

The chain uses TRBV19 and TRBJ2-1; TRBD2 aligns across 7 bases. The length of the CDR3 is 17 residues. CDR1 is LNHDA, CDR2 SQIVND, per germline (reference sequence). Germline trimming cut 0 bases from V and 5 bases from J; bases unmatched to any gene: 10. CDR3 nucleotide sequence: TGTGCCAGTAGTATAGATCTGGCTAGCGGATACCACAATGAGCAGTTCTTC. Its protein product is CASSIDLASGYHNEQFF.

CDR3 region: CSKRGGGAVDTQYF. CDR3 nucleotides: TGCAGCAAAAGGGGAGGAGGGGCGGTAGATACGCAGTATTTT. V gene TRBV20-1 combines with J gene TRBJ2-3, with D perhaps TRBD2 (6 bases). The CDR3 has 14 amino acids. The germline CDR1 and CDR2 sequences are DFQATT and SNEGSKA (reference sequence).

This clonotype was observed a few times. The chain joins TRBV10-3 to TRBJ1-5, with D unclear. The CDR3 totals 13 residues. Trimming pared 3 bases from V and 6 bases from J, leaving 9 bases between. Germline V gene sequence: CDR1 ENHRY, CDR2 SYGVKD. CDR3 DNA: TGTGCCATCAGTGATTCAGTAAGTCAGCCCCAGCATTTT. Translation gives CAISDSVSQPQHF.

This clonotype was seen a handful of times. The chain employs TRBV20-1 and TRBJ1-5; possibly TRBD1 for D (5 bases). Between the trimmed V and J ends, which lost 5 bases and 5 bases, there was a span of 10 bases. From germline, CDR1 is DFQATT and CDR2 SNEGSKA (reference sequence). The CDR3 has 12 residues. The DNA of the CDR3 is TGCAGTGCTGGCAGGGTGGATCAGCCCCAGCATTTT. Its translation: CSAGRVDQPQHF.

The genes are TRBV6-2 or TRBV6-3 and TRBJ1-6, with D uncertain. Trimming pared 2 bases from V and 0 bases from J, leaving 14 bases between. This CDR3 region has 18 residues. The germline V gene has CDR1 MNHEY and CDR2 SVGEGT. Written as DNA, the CDR3 is TGTGCCAGCAGTTACGGGTGGGAGGTGTTCTCCTATAATTCACCCCTCCACTTT. This codes for CASSYGWEVFSYNSPLHF.

The J gene is TRBJ2-5, the V gene TRBV4-1, with D perhaps matching TRBD1 (6 bases). Trimming took off 3 bases at V and 1 base at J, with 15 bases between the two ends. The germline V gene encodes CDR1 MGHRA and CDR2 YSYEKL. CDR3 size: 16 residues. DNA for the CDR3: TGCGCCAGCAGCCAGTCCCCCAGGACAGCCCAAGAGACCCAGTACTTC. This codes for CASSQSPRTAQETQYF.

The rearrangement joins TRBV4-1 to TRBJ1-4; D may be TRBD1 (6 bases). The V and J ends lost 3 bases and 8 bases respectively, with 19 bases between them. Looked up from germline, CDR1 is MGHRA and CDR2 is YSYEKL. The CDR3 contains 16 residues. CDR3 in amino acids: CASSQLAGKGEEKLFF. CDR3 nucleotide sequence: TGCGCCAGCAGCCAGTTAGCAGGAAAGGGGGAAGAAAAACTGTTTTTT.

This clonotype was seen only a few times. This could be a read error, since a much larger clone is one nucleotide away. This rearrangement joins TRBV5-1 to TRBJ2-5; 9 nucleotides match TRBD1. V gave up 3 bases and J gave up 3 bases; unmatched junction bases: 3. Looked up from germline, CDR1 is SGHRS and CDR2 is YFSETQ. The CDR3 totals 14 residues. DNA of the CDR3: TGCGCCAGCAGCTCGGGACAGGGTGAAGAGACCCAGTACTTC. Translating it yields CASSSGQGEETQYF.

This clonotype came up a few times. The genes are TRBV25-1 and TRBJ2-3; TRBD1 agrees at 7 bases. Trimming at V came to 4 bases and at J to 3 bases, leaving 4 bases not matched to a gene. The CDR3 runs to 14 residues. Germline V gene lookup returns CDR1 MGHDK and CDR2 SYGVNS. DNA of the CDR3: TGTGCCAGCAGTGCTCCGACAGGGACAGATACGCAGTATTTT. Translating it yields CASSAPTGTDTQYF.

Ten or more counts support this clonotype. The rearrangement joins TRBV4-1 to TRBJ2-2; TRBD1 is a possible D gene (5 bases). Germline V lookup: CDR1 MGHRA, CDR2 YSYEKL. This CDR3 has 15 residues. Trimming shortened V by 0 bases and J by 6 bases, and 11 bases separated the two germline ends. The DNA of the CDR3 is TGCGCCAGCAGCCAAGATGCGGCAGGGTCCGGGGAGCTGTTTTTT. It yields the protein CASSQDAAGSGELFF.

This chain links TRBV7-2 with TRBJ2-3, with 9 bases matching TRBD2. The CDR3 extends over 15 amino acids. Germline V gene sequence: CDR1 SGHTA, CDR2 FQGNSA. The V gene end was trimmed by 6 bases and the J gene end by 2 bases; junction bases not matched to a gene: 6. In DNA form, the CDR3 reads TGTGCCAGCAGTTCTAGCGGGGCGGCCACAGATACGCAGTATTTT. This gives the protein CASSSSGAATDTQYF.